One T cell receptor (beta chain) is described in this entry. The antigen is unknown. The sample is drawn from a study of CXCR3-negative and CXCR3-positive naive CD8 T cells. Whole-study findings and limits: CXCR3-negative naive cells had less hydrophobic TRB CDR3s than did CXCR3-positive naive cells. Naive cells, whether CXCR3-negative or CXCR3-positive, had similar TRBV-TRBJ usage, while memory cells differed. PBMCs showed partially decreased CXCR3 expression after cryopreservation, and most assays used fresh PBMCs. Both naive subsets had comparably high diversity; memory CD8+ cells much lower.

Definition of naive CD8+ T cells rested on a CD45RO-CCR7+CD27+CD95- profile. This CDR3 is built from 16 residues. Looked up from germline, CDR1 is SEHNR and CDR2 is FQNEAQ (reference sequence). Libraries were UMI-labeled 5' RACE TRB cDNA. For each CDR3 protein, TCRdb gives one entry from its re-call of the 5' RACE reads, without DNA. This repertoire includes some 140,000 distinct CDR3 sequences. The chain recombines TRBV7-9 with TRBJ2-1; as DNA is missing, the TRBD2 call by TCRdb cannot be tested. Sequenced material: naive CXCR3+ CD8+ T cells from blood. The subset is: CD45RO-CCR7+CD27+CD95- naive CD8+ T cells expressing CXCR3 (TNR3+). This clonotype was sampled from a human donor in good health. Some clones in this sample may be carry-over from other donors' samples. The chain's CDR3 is CASSLAGGLAGGEQFF.